Detailed here is one T cell receptor beta chain. Antigen specificity is unknown. The sample belongs to a study of cytomegalovirus exposure and HLA in healthy donors. The repertoire was sequenced with immunoSEQ multiplex PCR; TCRdb's copy has only in-frame clones and lacks some. The sample comprises about 160,000 clones, approximately 96% of which are singletons, and roughly 0.83% rests with the top ten. Notes on the study in general: Three chains linked to CMV were shown in vitro to be specific for CMV antigens.

The sequenced sample consisted of PBMCs. The receptor comes from a woman aged 18-29 years in good health and CMV-seronegative.

The CDR3 nucleotides read TGTGCCAGTAGTCCTATTGGGACAGGGTCGGCCGGGGAGCTGTTTTTT. As protein: CASSPIGTGSAGELFF. The rearrangement uses TRBV19 and TRBJ2-2; 9 bases fit TRBD1. Trimming took 5 bases from V and 6 from J; bases not matched to a gene: 10. Germline CDR1 LNHDA, CDR2 SQIVND (reference sequence). The CDR3 is 16 amino acids.